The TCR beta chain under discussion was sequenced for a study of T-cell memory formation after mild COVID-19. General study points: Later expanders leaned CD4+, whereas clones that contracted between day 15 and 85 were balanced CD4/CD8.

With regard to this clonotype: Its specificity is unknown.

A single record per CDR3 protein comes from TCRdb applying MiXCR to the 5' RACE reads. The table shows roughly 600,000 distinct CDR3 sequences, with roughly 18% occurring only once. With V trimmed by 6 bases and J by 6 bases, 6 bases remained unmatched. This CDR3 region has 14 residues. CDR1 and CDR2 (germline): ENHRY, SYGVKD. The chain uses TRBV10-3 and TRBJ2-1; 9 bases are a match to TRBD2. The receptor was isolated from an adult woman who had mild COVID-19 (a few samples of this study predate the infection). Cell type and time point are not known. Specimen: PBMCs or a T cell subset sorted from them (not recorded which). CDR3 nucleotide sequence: TGTGCCATCAGCCCGGGACTAGCTTCCAATGAGCAGTTCTTC. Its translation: CAISPGLASNEQFF.